This T cell receptor (beta chain) was recovered during a study of tumor-infiltrating lymphocytes in primary liver carcinoma (dated by TCRdb to 2016 to 2017). Background for the entire study: Hepatocellular carcinoma (four) or combined HCC and intrahepatic cholangiocarcinoma (one) was present in the five patients, who were three men and two women aged 30 to 69 years. Across five regions of each liver tumor, along with adjacent normal tissue and blood, the study brought together TCRbeta repertoire sequencing, expression microarrays and whole-exome sequencing. Technical replicate repertoires showed high reproducibility, with mean shared-clone rates near 0.89 and correlation coefficients above 0.95. Each sample produced about 3.5 to 7.13 million productive TCRbeta reads, and read depth showed no significant difference between tissue types. A total of 35 specimens from 5 patients went through TCRbeta repertoire sequencing, namely 25 tumor regions, 5 adjacent noncancerous liver tissues and 5 peripheral blood samples. To link TCRbeta repertoire diversity with the local molecular phenotype, the roughly 23 tumor region samples were profiled using Agilent mRNA microarrays. The five patients had tumors staged T1-T3 N0M0, with maximum diameters ranging from about 4.2 to 10 cm.

CDR1 and CDR2 were assigned from the germline V gene as SQVTM and ANQGSEA. Unmatched junction bases come to 13, with V trimmed by 0 bases and J by 9 bases. The CDR3 runs 15 amino acids, cysteine and phenylalanine included. Only the CDR3 region is kept as DNA, spanning 45 bases read in frame from base 1. A remark on this clonotype: Its specific antigen is unknown. No clone much larger than this one lies a single base away; base qualities are absent.

Study-level results and caveats: Only about 8-24% of top clones were present in all five regions of a tumor, suggesting spatial heterogeneity of tumor-infiltrating T cells. The top 250 clones made up a significantly larger repertoire fraction in tumors than in blood (p = 0.039). Because only the TCR beta chain was sequenced and unpaired alpha chains were not captured, true repertoire diversity is likely underestimated. Consistent with antigen-driven expansion, pairs of tumor regions showed higher repertoire overlap (mean approximately 35%) than either tumor-adjacent pairs (about 17%) or tumor-blood pairs (about 15%). The study included only five patients, and the authors note findings should be validated in a larger study. Comparison of CD4+ and CD8+ T cell repertoires was precluded by the use of bulk unsorted samples.

A constant-region primer and ProtoScript II reverse transcriptase were used to reverse-transcribe TCRbeta-specific cDNA from around 480 ng total RNA. Construction of the TCRbeta libraries relied on three nested rounds of multiplex PCR, following a slightly modified ARM-PCR procedure. Each of the first two PCR rounds ran for approximately 11 cycles using multiplex TRBV1-TRBV30 forward primers together with a Cbeta reverse primer. A final 25-cycle PCR with Deep VentR polymerase added sample barcodes and Illumina adapters. Before sequencing, amplicons between 200 and 500 bp were purified from gel using a QIAquick gel extraction kit. An Illumina HiSeq 2500 was used to sequence the TCRbeta amplicons with 250-bp paired-end reads. The paper's processing steps were these. To recover full CDR3 sequences, reads were quality-trimmed using Trimmomatic v0.33 and paired reads were then merged using FLASH v1.2.11. MiGEC v1.2.1b assigned V, D and J germline segments to the rearranged TCRbeta sequences. Clonotype statistics and Shannon-Wiener diversity indices were computed with VDJtools v1.0.0. To reduce sampling bias, subsequent analyses other than the diversity analysis used only the 250 most abundant clonotypes in each sample. TCRdb cleaned the public reads at Q25 with fastp, built clones with MiXCR and kept in-frame beta chains. Each record represents a unique CDR3 protein, reported with the most common genes and DNA among its rows. The V and J calls were not made by the authors but by TCRdb's processing. The sample has just under 45,000 distinct CDR3 sequences on record, approximately 70% of them singletons. The ten largest clones represent about a fifth of the sample.

Total RNA and DNA were co-extracted from around 18-30 mg of bulk tissue with the AllPrep DNA/RNA mini kit, without cell sorting. Roughly five patients with histopathologically diagnosed primary liver carcinoma underwent surgical resection in China between 2015 and 2016. Patients had chronic HBV infection and were treatment-naive at sampling. Each tumor was sampled at five spatially separated regions: the tumor centre plus the superior, inferior, left-lateral and right-lateral poles. Histological examination found more than 80% viable tumor cells in every tumor sample. Fresh tumor and adjacent tissue pieces were bisected; one half was stored in RNAlater at -80°C, the other sent for histology.

Material: liver tumor tissue from sampling region 2. Explained via the paper, the cell subset or site label denotes: tumor region T2, inferior pole. This TCR came from a man aged 40-55 years with primary liver carcinoma and hepatitis B virus infection. The rearrangement joined TRBV29-1 to TRBJ2-7; 8 middle bases align to TRBD2. This receptor carries the CDR3 CSVEDPGGSSYRQYF. The nucleotides are TGCAGCGTTGAAGACCCGGGAGGGAGTTCCTACAGGCAGTACTTC.